This passage covers 20 T cell receptor beta chains from one sample sequenced in a study of blood T cell repertoires in COVID-19. Repertoires were generated with immunoSEQ multiplex PCR, while TCRdb's copy carries only in-frame clones and drops some. Among 200,000 to 250,000 clones listed, around nine tenths were seen once. The sequenced sample consisted of PBMCs or T cells enriched from blood (not recorded which). Receptors originate from a woman aged 45 to 65 who had recovered from COVID-19.

V is TRBV5-4 and J is TRBJ2-1; 7 positions match TRBD2. J gave up 5 bases and V 4 bases, and 6 bases lay outside the gene matches. The length of the CDR3 is 14 residues. The germline V gene has CDR1 SGHNT and CDR2 YYREEE (reference sequence). The CDR3 DNA follows: TGTGCCAGCAGCAGGGACTACGTAAACAATGAGCAGTTCTTC. Its translation: CASSRDYVNNEQFF.

The CDR3 region has the DNA TGTGCCTGGAGCCCCCCTCGGTATCTAACAACTAATGAAAAACTGTTTTTT. Its protein product is CAWSPPRYLTTNEKLFF. The chain employs TRBV30 and TRBJ1-4; the D is unclear. Trimming took 3 bases from V and 0 from J, leaving 17 bases between them. Germline V gene data show CDR1 as GTSNPN and CDR2 as SVGIG (reference sequence). This CDR3 spans 17 amino acids.

The rearrangement links TRBV3-1 (or the pseudogene TRBV3-2) to TRBJ2-3; D unclear. Germline assignment: CDR1 LGHDT and CDR2 YNNKEL (reference sequence). V was cut by 0 bases and J by 5 bases, with 18 bases left in between. The CDR3 totals 17 residues. The CDR3 region has the DNA TGTGCCAGCAGCCAAGAACCCGAGCGAACCTGTATAGATACGCAGTATTTT. Its protein product is CASSQEPERTCIDTQYF.

This chain connects TRBV30 to TRBJ1-2, with 9 bases identical to TRBD1. V was clipped by 2 bases and J by 6 bases; unmatched bases: 7. Looked up from germline, CDR1 is GTSNPN and CDR2 is SVGIG (reference sequence). CDR3 size: 14 residues. CDR3 sequence: CAWSTGTGTDGYTF. Written as DNA, the CDR3 is TGTGCCTGGAGTACCGGGACAGGGACGGATGGCTACACCTTC.

This clone was seen a few times. This chain links TRBV12-3 or TRBV12-4 with TRBJ1-2; 9 bases line up with TRBD1. The CDR3 sequence is 13 residues long. V was pared by 4 bases and J by 8 bases, with 5 bases of the junction left unmatched. The CDR3 protein is CASSSGTGFGYTF. For the CDR3, the DNA is TGTGCCAGCAGTTCCGGGACAGGGTTCGGCTACACCTTC.

The gene calls are TRBV18 and TRBJ1-3, with D uncertain. V lost 1 base to trimming and J lost 1 base, with 5 bases between them. The CDR3 totals 14 residues. The germline CDR1 and CDR2 sequences are KGHSH and LQKENI. The CDR3 coding sequence is TGTGCCAGCTCACCACAGAGTTCTGGAAACACCATATATTTT. Amino acid sequence: CASSPQSSGNTIYF.

V is TRBV7-9 and J is TRBJ1-2, with TRBD1 matching 8 bases. Germline CDR1 is SEHNR and CDR2 is FQNEAQ (reference sequence). This CDR3 contains 19 residues. V was pared by 5 bases and J by 3 bases, with 20 bases of the junction left unmatched. In nucleotides, the CDR3 is TGTGCCAGCAGCCCCTTCCAGGAGGACAGGGTCGCCCAATACTATGGCTACACCTTC. As protein: CASSPFQEDRVAQYYGYTF.

V gene TRBV24-1 combines with J gene TRBJ2-3; 12 bases are a match to TRBD2. The J segment lost 7 bases and the V segment lost 3 bases, leaving 4 bases of the junction unmatched. This CDR3 has 15 residues. Looked up from germline, CDR1 is KGHDR and CDR2 is SFDVKD. The CDR3 loop is CATSDPRTSGNTQYF. The CDR3 DNA is TGTGCCACCAGTGATCCCCGGACTAGCGGGAATACGCAGTATTTT.

The chain uses TRBV19 and TRBJ2-2, with 8 bases identical to TRBD1. Germline CDR1 LNHDA, CDR2 SQIVND (reference sequence). V lost 7 bases, J lost 7 bases, and 11 bases stayed unmatched. CDR3 length: 15 amino acids. CDR3 region: CASTLGQGYGGELFF. In nucleotides, the CDR3 is TGTGCCAGTACCCTAGGACAGGGCTATGGCGGGGAGCTGTTTTTT. Drawing the rest from reference TRBV19 and TRBJ2-2, the complete variable domain is DGGITQSPKYLFRKEGQNVTLSCEQNLNHDAMYWYRQDPGQGLRLIYYSQIVNDFQKGDIAEGYSVSREKKESFPLTVTSAQKNPTAFYLCASTLGQGYGGELFFGEGSRLTVL.

The chain carries TRBV5-1 and TRBJ1-4; D uncertain. V was pared by 0 bases and J by 8 bases, with 17 bases between. The CDR3 is 16 residues long. Germline V gene data show CDR1 as SGHRS and CDR2 as YFSETQ. As DNA, the CDR3 is TGCGCCAGCAGCTTGGATCCGGGGATGGTTGGGGAAAAACTGTTTTTT. It specifies CASSLDPGMVGEKLFF.

The chain is built from TRBV28 and TRBJ1-5; TRBD1 matches at 9 bases. This CDR3 contains 16 residues. Germline V gives CDR1 MDHEN, CDR2 SYDVKM. V dropped 4 bases and J dropped 0; count of bases not matched to a gene: 4. Here the CDR3 DNA reads TGTGCCAGCAGTTGGGACAGGGCGTTTAGCAATCAGCCCCAGCATTTT. The encoded protein is CASSWDRAFSNQPQHF. The full variable domain, in which reference TRBV28 and TRBJ1-5 provide the parts outside the CDR3, is DVKVTQSSRYLVKRTGEKVFLECVQDMDHENMFWYRQDPGLGLRLIYFSYDVKMKEKGDIPEGYSVSREKKERFSLILESASTNQTSMYLCASSWDRAFSNQPQHFGDGTRLSIL.

The chain has TRBV19 and TRBJ2-1, with TRBD1 matching 10 bases. The CDR3 has 14 amino acids. V was clipped by 4 bases and J by 5 bases; unmatched bases: 2. Germline CDR1 and CDR2: LNHDA and SQIVND (reference sequence). In DNA, the CDR3 is TGTGCCAGTAGTAGGACAGGGGGGGACAATGAGCAGTTCTTC. Its translation: CASSRTGGDNEQFF.

The V and J genes are TRBV5-1 and TRBJ2-5, with no clear D. This CDR3 region has 15 residues. The germline CDR1 and CDR2 sequences are SGHRS and YFSETQ. The V end lost 0 bases, the J end lost 1 base, and 10 bases lay between the germline ends. CDR3 nucleotides: TGCGCCAGCAGCTTGGGGGCAAGCCCCCAAGAGACCCAGTACTTC. Translated, it gives CASSLGASPQETQYF.

CDR3 sequence: CASSLEVGGHNEQFF. The CDR3 DNA reads as TGTGCCAGCAGCTTAGAGGTGGGAGGGCACAATGAGCAGTTCTTC. The chain has TRBV7-2 and TRBJ2-1; TRBD2 aligns across 7 bases. The CDR3 is 15 residues long. Germline V gene data show CDR1 as SGHTA and CDR2 as FQGNSA. Losses at the gene ends were 1 base for V and 5 bases for J; bases not matched to a gene: 5.

V and J are TRBV2 and TRBJ1-6; 8 bases match TRBD1. J lost 4 bases, V lost 8 bases, and 7 bases had no gene match. The CDR3 has 15 amino acids. Germline V CDR1 and CDR2: SNHLY, FYNNEI. This CDR3 is CASGIDRGYNSPLHF. The CDR3 nucleotides read TGTGCCAGCGGTATCGACAGGGGATATAATTCACCCCTCCACTTT.

V usage is TRBV19 and J usage is TRBJ1-5; the D is unclear. Trimming removed 3 bases from V and 3 bases from J, with 9 bases in between. Germline V gene data show CDR1 as LNHDA and CDR2 as SQIVND (reference sequence). This CDR3 contains 14 residues. The CDR3 region has the DNA TGTGCCAGTAGTATCGTGGAGATCAATCAGCCCCAGCATTTT. Protein sequence: CASSIVEINQPQHF.

The rearrangement uses TRBV7-9 and TRBJ1-1; 9 bases are a match to TRBD1. The V gene end was trimmed by 5 bases and the J gene end by 10 bases; junction bases not matched to a gene: 8. The germline CDR1 and CDR2 sequences are SEHNR and FQNEAQ (reference sequence). This CDR3 is built from 13 residues. The CDR3 region has the DNA TGTGCCAGCAGCAGGGGGGACAGGGAGGCAGCTTTCTTT. This codes for CASSRGDREAAFF.

The chain couples TRBV4-2 to TRBJ1-2; 11 bases match TRBD1. V lost 1 base and J lost 4; bases outside the gene matches: 5. The length of the CDR3 is 16 residues. Germline V gives CDR1 LGHNA, CDR2 YNFKEQ. In DNA form, the CDR3 reads TGTGCCAGCAGCCAAGTGGGACAGGGGGGGACCTATGGCTACACCTTC. Residues: CASSQVGQGGTYGYTF.

The chain has TRBV24-1 and TRBJ2-5; maybe TRBD1 (5 bases). V lost 4 bases and J lost 5, with 16 bases in between. The CDR3 is 15 residues long. Germline loops: CDR1 KGHDR, CDR2 SFDVKD. In DNA, the CDR3 is TGTGCCACCAGTGACTACACCCCTCACAGGGAGACCCAGTACTTC. It codes for CATSDYTPHRETQYF.

J is TRBJ2-5 and V is TRBV7-9; 8 bases map to TRBD2. Germline CDR1 and CDR2: SEHNR and FQNEAQ (reference sequence). The CDR3 has 14 residues. V gave up 2 bases and J gave up 3 bases; unmatched junction bases: 2. The DNA of the CDR3 is TGTGCCAGCAGCTTAACTAGCGGAGAAGAGACCCAGTACTTC. It yields the protein CASSLTSGEETQYF.